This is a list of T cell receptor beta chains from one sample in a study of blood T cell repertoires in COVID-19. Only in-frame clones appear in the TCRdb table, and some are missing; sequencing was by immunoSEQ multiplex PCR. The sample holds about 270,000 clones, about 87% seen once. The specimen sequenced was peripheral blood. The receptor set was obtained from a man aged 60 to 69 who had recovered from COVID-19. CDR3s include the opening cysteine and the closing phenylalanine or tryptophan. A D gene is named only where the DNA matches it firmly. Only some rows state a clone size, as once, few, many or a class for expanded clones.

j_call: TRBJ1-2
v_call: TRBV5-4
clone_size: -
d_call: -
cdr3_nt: TGTGCCAGCAGCTTGGGGTCGGGGTACCTCCTACAGCAGGAGCCCTATGGCTACACCTTC
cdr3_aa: CASSLGSGYLLQQEPYGYTF

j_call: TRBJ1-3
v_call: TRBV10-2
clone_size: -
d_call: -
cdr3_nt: TGCGCCAGCAGTGAGAGAGGCAGGGCTGGAAACACCATATATTTT
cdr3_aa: CASSERGRAGNTIYF

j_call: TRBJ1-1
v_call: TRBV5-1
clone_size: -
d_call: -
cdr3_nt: TGCGCCAGCAGCTTGGGGGAGGACACTGAAGCTTTCTTT
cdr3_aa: CASSLGEDTEAFF

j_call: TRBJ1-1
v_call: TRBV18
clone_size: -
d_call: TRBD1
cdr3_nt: TGTGCCAGCTCACCAAAGCAGGGGGGGAACACTGAAGCTTTCTTT
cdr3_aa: CASSPKQGGNTEAFF

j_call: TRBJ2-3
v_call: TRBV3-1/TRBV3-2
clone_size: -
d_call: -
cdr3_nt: TGTGCCAGCAGCCATTTGATGCGGCTCGCCGCCTTCAACACAGATACGCAGTATTTT
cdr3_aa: CASSHLMRLAAFNTDTQYF

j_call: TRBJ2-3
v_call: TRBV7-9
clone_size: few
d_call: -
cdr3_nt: TGTGCCAGCAGCATTAATGTCGATACGCAGTATTTT
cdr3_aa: CASSINVDTQYF

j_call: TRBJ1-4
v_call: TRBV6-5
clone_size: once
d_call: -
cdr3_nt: TGTGCCAGCAGTTACTCCAGGGTTAATGAAAAACTGTTTTTT
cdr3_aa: CASSYSRVNEKLFF

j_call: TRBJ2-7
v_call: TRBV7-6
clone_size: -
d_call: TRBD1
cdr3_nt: TGTGCCAGCAGCTTAGGGACAGGGGGAGACTACGAGCAGTACTTC
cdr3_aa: CASSLGTGGDYEQYF

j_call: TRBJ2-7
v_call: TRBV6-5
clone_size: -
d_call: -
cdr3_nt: TGTGCCAGCAGGACAGGGAGGTACGAGCAGTACTTC
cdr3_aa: CASRTGRYEQYF

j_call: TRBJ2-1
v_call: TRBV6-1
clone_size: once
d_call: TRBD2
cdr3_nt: TGTGCCAGCAGTGATGTCCTAGCGTTCCGGGGGGATGAGCAGTTCTTC
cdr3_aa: CASSDVLAFRGDEQFF

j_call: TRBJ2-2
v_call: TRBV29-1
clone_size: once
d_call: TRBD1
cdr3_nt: TGCAGCGTTGGCGGGTCAGGGGGAAAAACCGGGGAGCTGTTTTTT
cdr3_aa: CSVGGSGGKTGELFF

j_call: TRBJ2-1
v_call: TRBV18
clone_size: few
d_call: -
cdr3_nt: TGTGCCAGCTCACCATCCGGGGGACGTAACAATGAGCAGTTCTTC
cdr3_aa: CASSPSGGRNNEQFF

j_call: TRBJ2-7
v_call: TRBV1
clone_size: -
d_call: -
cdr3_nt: TGCACCAGCAGCCAAGGTCGAGAGGGGGCCGGTGAGCAGTACTTC
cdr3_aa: CTSSQGREGAGEQYF

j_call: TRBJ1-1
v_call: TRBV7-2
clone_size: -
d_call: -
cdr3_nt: TGTGCCAGCAGGTATCAACAGGGAATGAACACTGAAGCTTTCTTT
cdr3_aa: CASRYQQGMNTEAFF

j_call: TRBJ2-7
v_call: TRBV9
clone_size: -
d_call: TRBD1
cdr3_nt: TGTGCCAGCAGCGTAGGAGGGACAGGGACCTACGAGCAGTACTTC
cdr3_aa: CASSVGGTGTYEQYF

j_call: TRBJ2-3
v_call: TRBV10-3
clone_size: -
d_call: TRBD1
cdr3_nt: TGTGCCATGGGACAGGGCGGGGACACAGATACGCAGTATTTT
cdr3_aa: CAMGQGGDTDTQYF

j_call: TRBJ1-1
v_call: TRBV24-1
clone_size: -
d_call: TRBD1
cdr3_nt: TGTGCCACCAGTGACCCAGGGGGGACGGGTGAAGCTTTCTTT
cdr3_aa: CATSDPGGTGEAFF

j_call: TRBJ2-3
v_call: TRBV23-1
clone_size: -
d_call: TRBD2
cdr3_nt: TGCGCCAGCAGTCAATCGTGGGCTAGCGGCCAAAATACAGATACGCAGTATTTT
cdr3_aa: CASSQSWASGQNTDTQYF

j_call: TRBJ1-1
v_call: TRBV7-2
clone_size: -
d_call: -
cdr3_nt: TGTGCCAGCAGCGTAAAGGACTCGGCCACTGAAGCTTTCTTT
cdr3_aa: CASSVKDSATEAFF

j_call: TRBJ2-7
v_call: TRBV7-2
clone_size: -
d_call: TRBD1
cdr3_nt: TGTGCCAGCAGCTTACAGGACAGGTACTACGAGCAGTACTTC
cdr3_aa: CASSLQDRYYEQYF

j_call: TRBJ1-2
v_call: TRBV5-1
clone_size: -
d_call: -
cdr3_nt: TGCGCCAGCAGCCTAACGACCAGGGATGGCTACACCTTC
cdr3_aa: CASSLTTRDGYTF

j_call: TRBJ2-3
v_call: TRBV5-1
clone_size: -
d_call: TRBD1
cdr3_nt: TGCGCCAGCAGCTTGGCCGTTATAGGCGGGACAGGGGCACGCACAGATACGCAGTATTTT
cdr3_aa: CASSLAVIGGTGARTDTQYF

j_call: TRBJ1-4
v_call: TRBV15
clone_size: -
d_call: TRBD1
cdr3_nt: TGTGCCACCAGCGCGACAAGGGGGCGCGGGAATGAAAAACTGTTTTTT
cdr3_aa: CATSATRGRGNEKLFF

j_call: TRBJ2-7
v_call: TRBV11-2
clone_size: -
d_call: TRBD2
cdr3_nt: TGTGCCAGCAGCTTAGATCGGACTAGCGGGGGGGCGCAGTACTTC
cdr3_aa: CASSLDRTSGGAQYF

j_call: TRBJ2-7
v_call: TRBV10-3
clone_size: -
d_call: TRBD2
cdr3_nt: TGTGCCATCTCCACTAGCGGGGGGGCCGGTTCCTACGAGCAGTACTTC
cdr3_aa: CAISTSGGAGSYEQYF

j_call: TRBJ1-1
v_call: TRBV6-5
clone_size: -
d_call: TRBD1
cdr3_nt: TGTGCCAGCAGTTACAGGGGACAGGGATACACTGAAGCTTTCTTT
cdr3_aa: CASSYRGQGYTEAFF

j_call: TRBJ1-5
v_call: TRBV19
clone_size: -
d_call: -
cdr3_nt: TGTGCCAGTTCGGCGTCGGCGGATCAGCCCCAGCATTTT
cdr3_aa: CASSASADQPQHF

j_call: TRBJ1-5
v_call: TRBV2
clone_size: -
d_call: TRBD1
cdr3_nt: TGTGCCAGCAGAGACAGGGAGACCCAGCCCCAGCATTTT
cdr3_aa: CASRDRETQPQHF

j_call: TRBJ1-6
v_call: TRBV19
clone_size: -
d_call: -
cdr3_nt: TGTGCCAGTAGTATCTTGGACACTCGCTCACCCCTCCACTTT
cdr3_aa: CASSILDTRSPLHF

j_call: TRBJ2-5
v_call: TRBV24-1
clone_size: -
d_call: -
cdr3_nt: TGTGCCACCCGTGCATCCTTCGGGGAGGAGACCCAGTACTTC
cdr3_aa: CATRASFGEETQYF

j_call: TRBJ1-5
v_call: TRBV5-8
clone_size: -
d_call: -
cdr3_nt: TGTGCCAGCAGCCGTCGACACGTCGGCAATCAGCCCCAGCATTTT
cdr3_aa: CASSRRHVGNQPQHF

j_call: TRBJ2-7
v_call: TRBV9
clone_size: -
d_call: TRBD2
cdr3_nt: TGTGCCAGCAGCGTAGGGGCGGGGGGCTCCTACAAGCAGTACTTC
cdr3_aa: CASSVGAGGSYKQYF

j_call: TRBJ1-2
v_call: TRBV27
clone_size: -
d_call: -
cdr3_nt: TGTGCCAGCAGTATCCGGGACAAAGCCTATGGCTACACCTTC
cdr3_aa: CASSIRDKAYGYTF

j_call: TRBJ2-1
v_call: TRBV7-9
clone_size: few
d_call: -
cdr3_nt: TGTGCCAGCAGCTTAGTCGGGGGATACACGAATGAGCAGTTCTTC
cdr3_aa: CASSLVGGYTNEQFF

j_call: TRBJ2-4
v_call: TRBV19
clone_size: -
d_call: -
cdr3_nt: TGTGCCAGTATCACTCAGACAGGACTAGAAAGAAACATTCAGTACTTC
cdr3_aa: CASITQTGLERNIQYF

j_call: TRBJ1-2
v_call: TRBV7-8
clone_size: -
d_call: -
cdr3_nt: TGTGCCAGCAGCTTAGAAGGGGTCTTCAACTATGGCTACACCTTC
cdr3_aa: CASSLEGVFNYGYTF

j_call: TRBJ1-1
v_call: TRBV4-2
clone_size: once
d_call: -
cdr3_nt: TGTGCCAGCAGCCCCTCCCCCACTCGGGACACTGAAGCTTTCTTT
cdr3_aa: CASSPSPTRDTEAFF

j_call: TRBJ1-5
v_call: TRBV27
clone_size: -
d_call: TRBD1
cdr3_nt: TGTGCCAGCAGAGATCTACAGGGGCCGGATCAGCCCCAGCATTTT
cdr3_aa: CASRDLQGPDQPQHF

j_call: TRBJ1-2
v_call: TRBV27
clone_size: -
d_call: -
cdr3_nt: TGTGCCAGCAGTTTTCGAAAGGGGATTAACTATGGCTACACCTTC
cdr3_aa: CASSFRKGINYGYTF

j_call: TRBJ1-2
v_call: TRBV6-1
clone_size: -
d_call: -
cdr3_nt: TGTGCCAGCAGTGAAGTGCGGGGTACCTATGGCTACACCTTC
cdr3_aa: CASSEVRGTYGYTF

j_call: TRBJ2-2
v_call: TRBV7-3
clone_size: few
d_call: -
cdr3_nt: TGTGCCAGCAGCTTAATAGGGGTACCCGGGGAGCTGTTTTTT
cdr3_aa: CASSLIGVPGELFF

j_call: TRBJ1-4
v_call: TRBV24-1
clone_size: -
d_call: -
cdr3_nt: TGTGCCACCGATAGGCGGGGTGCTAATGAAAAACTGTTTTTT
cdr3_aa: CATDRRGANEKLFF

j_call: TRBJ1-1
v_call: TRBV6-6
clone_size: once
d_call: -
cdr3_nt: TGTGCCAGCACGCAGGGCAAGAACACTGAAGCTTTCTTT
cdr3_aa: CASTQGKNTEAFF

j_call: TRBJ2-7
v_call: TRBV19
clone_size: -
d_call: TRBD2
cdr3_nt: TGTGCCAGTAGACGGACTAGCGGGGCCTACGAGCAGTACTTC
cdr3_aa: CASRRTSGAYEQYF

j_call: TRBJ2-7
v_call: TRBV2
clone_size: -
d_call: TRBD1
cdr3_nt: TGTGCCACCTTCGGGACAGGGACCTACGAGCAGTACTTC
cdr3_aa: CATFGTGTYEQYF

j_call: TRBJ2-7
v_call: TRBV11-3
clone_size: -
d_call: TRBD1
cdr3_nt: TGTGCCAGCAGCTTTGGGACAGTCCAAATCTACGAGCAGTACTTC
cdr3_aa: CASSFGTVQIYEQYF

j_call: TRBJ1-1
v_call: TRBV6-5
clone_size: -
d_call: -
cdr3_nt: TGTGCCAGCAGCCCCGCCGGGGTGAACACTGAAGCTTTCTTT
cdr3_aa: CASSPAGVNTEAFF

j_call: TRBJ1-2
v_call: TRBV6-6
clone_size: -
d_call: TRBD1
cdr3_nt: TGTGCCAGCAGTTACGGAGCGACAGGGACTAACTATGGCTACACCTTC
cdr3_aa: CASSYGATGTNYGYTF

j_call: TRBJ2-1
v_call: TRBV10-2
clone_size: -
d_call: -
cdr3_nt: TGCGCCAGCACCCTAGACTTATTCGATGAGCAGTTCTTC
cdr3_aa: CASTLDLFDEQFF

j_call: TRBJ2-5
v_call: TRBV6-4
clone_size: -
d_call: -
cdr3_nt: TGTGCCAGCAGTGTGGTCGCAGAAGAGACCCAGTACTTC
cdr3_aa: CASSVVAEETQYF

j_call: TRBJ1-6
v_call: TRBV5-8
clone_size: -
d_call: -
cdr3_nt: TGTGCCAGCAGCTTGTACAGGCGTCCCGCCTATAATTCACCCCTCCACTTT
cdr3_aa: CASSLYRRPAYNSPLHF

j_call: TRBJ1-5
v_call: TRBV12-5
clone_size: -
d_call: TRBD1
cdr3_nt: TGTGCTAGTGGTTTGCATGACAGGGTTCTTAGCAATCAGCCCCAGCATTTT
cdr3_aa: CASGLHDRVLSNQPQHF

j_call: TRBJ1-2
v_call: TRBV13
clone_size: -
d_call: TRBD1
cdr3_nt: TGTGCCAGCAGCTTAGGTGGGACAGGGGGTAATGGCTACACCTTC
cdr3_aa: CASSLGGTGGNGYTF

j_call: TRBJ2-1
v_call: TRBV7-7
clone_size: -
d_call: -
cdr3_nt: TGTGCCAGCAGCTCTCAGGGTTACAATGAGCAGTTCTTC
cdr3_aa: CASSSQGYNEQFF